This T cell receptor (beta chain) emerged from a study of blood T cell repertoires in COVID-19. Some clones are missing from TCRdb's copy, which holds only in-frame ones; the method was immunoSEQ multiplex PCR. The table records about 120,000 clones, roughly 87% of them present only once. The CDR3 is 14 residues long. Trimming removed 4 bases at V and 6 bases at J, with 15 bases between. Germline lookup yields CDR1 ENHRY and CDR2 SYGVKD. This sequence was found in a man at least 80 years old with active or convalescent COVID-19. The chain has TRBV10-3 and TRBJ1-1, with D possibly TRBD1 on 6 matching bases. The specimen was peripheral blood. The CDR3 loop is CAISGQGKLSEAFF. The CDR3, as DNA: TGTGCCATCAGTGGGCAGGGGAAACTCTCTGAAGCTTTCTTT.